This T cell receptor beta chain was documented in a study of tumor-infiltrating lymphocytes in primary liver carcinoma (TCRdb year 2017). About the investigation overall: Hepatocellular carcinoma (four) or combined HCC and intrahepatic cholangiocarcinoma (one) was present in the five patients, who were three men and two women aged 30 to 69 years. The five patients had tumors of stage T1-T3 N0M0, with maximum diameters ranging from 4.2 to 10 cm. Reproducibility between technical replicate repertoires was high, with correlation coefficients above 0.98 and mean shared-clone rates around 0.88. Samples yielded roughly 3.5 to 7.13 million productive TCRbeta reads; read depth did not differ significantly between tissue types. TCRbeta repertoire sequencing, expression microarrays and whole-exome sequencing were combined in the study across five regions of each liver tumor, with adjacent normal tissue and blood also included. Agilent mRNA microarray profiling was performed on the approximately 25 tumor region samples to relate TCRbeta repertoire diversity to the local molecular phenotype. A total of about 35 specimens from 5 patients went through TCRbeta repertoire sequencing, namely 25 tumor regions, 5 adjacent noncancerous liver tissues and 5 peripheral blood samples.

Total RNA and DNA were co-extracted from approximately 20-30 mg of bulk tissue with the AllPrep DNA/RNA mini kit, without cell sorting. Between late 2015 and early 2016, roughly five patients in China with histopathologically diagnosed primary liver carcinoma had surgical resection. Patients had chronic HBV infection and were treatment-naive at sampling. Each tumor was sampled at five spatially separated regions: the superior, inferior, left-lateral and right-lateral poles and the tumor centre. Histological examination found more than 80% viable tumor cells in every tumor sample. Pieces of fresh tumor and adjacent tissue were cut in half, with one half kept in RNAlater at -80 degrees C and the other half sent for histology. Starting from about 500 ng total RNA, TCRbeta-specific cDNA was produced by reverse transcription with a constant-region primer and ProtoScript II reverse transcriptase. The TCRbeta libraries were prepared through three rounds of nested multiplex PCR following a slightly modified ARM-PCR procedure. Each of the first two PCR rounds ran for roughly 9 cycles and used multiplex TRBV1-TRBV30 forward primers together with a Cbeta reverse primer. A final 25-cycle PCR with Deep VentR polymerase added sample barcodes and Illumina adapters. Before sequencing, amplicons of 200-500 bp were purified from gel using a QIAquick gel extraction kit. An Illumina HiSeq 2500 was used to sequence the TCRbeta amplicons with 250-bp paired-end reads. In the authors' own workflow: Reads were quality-trimmed with Trimmomatic v0.33, and paired reads were merged with FLASH v1.2.11 to recover full CDR3 sequences. V, D and J germline segments were assigned to the rearranged TCRbeta sequences using MiGEC v1.2.1b. Clonotype statistics and Shannon-Wiener diversity indices were calculated with VDJtools v1.0.0. To reduce sampling bias, subsequent analyses other than the diversity analysis used only the 250 most abundant clonotypes in each sample. Using fastp at Q25 and MiXCR, TCRdb reprocessed the public reads and kept productive beta chains. When rows share a CDR3 protein, they turn into one entry using the most common DNA and genes. TCRdb, not the original authors, processed these V and J calls. The table for this sample lists tens of thousands of distinct CDR3 sequences; around three quarters of them were counted only once. The ten largest clonotypes hold roughly 24% of the sample.

Overall study results and their limits: Because sequencing covered only the TCR beta chain and unpaired alpha chains were not captured, true repertoire diversity is likely underestimated. Consistent with antigen-driven expansion, pairs of tumor regions showed higher repertoire overlap (mean roughly 36%) than either tumor-adjacent pairs (around 17%) or tumor-blood pairs (roughly 15%). Since the samples were bulk and unsorted, there was no way to compare CD4+ and CD8+ T cell repertoires. Only a few patients were included in the study, and the authors note that the findings should be validated in a larger study. Just about 7.5-25% of top clones turned up in all five regions of a tumor, which suggests spatial heterogeneity among tumor-infiltrating T cells. A significantly larger repertoire fraction was made up by the top 250 clones in tumors than in blood (p = 0.039).

V is shortened by 11 bases, J by 4 bases, and the region joining them spans 19 bases. CDR1 and CDR2 were assigned from the germline V gene as SGHAT and FQNNGV. The CDR3 measures 14 amino acids from cysteine to phenylalanine. The read is trimmed to its CDR3 DNA, 42 bases read in frame from base 1. This clonotype is assessed as large (0.1 to 1%). Which antigen it targets is not known. The record has no base qualities; no much larger clone is one base away. This receptor was identified in a man aged 40-49 years with primary liver carcinoma and hepatitis B virus infection. Sequenced: liver tumor tissue from sampling region 2. According to the study, the label for this sample's cell subset or site signals: tumor region T2, inferior pole. The sequence is built from TRBV11-2 and TRBJ2-3; a weak D assignment points to TRBD2 (6 bases agree). DNA sequence: TGTGCCGGAGGGGCACGGGAGCCCGCAGATACGCAGTATTTT. Translated, it gives CAGGAREPADTQYF.